This T cell receptor (beta chain) was captured in a study of long-term antiretroviral therapy in people with HIV. The immunoSEQ assay was v3.0, run at survey level. Sequencing used immunoSEQ multiplex PCR; TCRdb keeps in-frame clones, though not all of them. The sample has 25,000 to 35,000 clones, about 94% seen once. The germline CDR1 and CDR2 sequences are MNHEY and SVGAGI. CDR3 length equals 13 residues. The germline V and J ends were trimmed by 7 bases and 5 bases, with 15 bases remaining between them. Note on this clone: Its antigen remains unidentified.

Every one of the participants with HIV received treatment in the United States. General study points: Repertoire composition at all time points was dominated by clones that had expanded before ART. The data indicate that diversity increased after ART but remained below transplant donor controls.

This clonotype was sampled from a man aged 45-65 years with HIV. The input for sequencing was unsorted PBMCs, taken 7.4 years after starting antiretroviral therapy. V and J are TRBV6-5 and TRBJ2-7; a possible D gene is TRBD1 (6 bases). The CDR3 loop is CASTPDRLHEQYF. CDR3 bases: TGTGCCAGCACCCCTGACAGGCTCCACGAGCAGTACTTC.